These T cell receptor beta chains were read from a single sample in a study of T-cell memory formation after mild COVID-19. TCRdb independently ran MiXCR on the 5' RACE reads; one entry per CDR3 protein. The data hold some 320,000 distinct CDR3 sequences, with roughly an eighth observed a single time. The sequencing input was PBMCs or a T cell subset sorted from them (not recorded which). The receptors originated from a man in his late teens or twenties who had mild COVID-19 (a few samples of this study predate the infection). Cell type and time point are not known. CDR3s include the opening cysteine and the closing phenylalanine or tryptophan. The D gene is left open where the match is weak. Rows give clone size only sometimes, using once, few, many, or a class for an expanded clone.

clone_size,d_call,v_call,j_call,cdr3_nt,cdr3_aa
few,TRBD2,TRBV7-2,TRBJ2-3,TGTGCCAGCAGCCCGGGGGGGCCCCCAGATACGCAGTATTTT,CASSPGGPPDTQYF
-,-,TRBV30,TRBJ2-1,TGTGCCTGGAGTGTAAGCAGGCTCAATGAGCAGTTCTTC,CAWSVSRLNEQFF
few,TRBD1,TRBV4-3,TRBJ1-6,TGCGCCAGCAGCCAGGCAATTGGGACAGGGGGCTTCTCACCCCTCCACTTT,CASSQAIGTGGFSPLHF
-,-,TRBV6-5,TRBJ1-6,TGTGCCAGCACCGGGCTCGACTCCTATAATTCACCCCTCCACTTT,CASTGLDSYNSPLHF
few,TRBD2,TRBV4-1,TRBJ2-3,TGCGCCAGCAGCCAAGATTCTTCTGCGGGGGGTCTGGATACGCAGTATTTT,CASSQDSSAGGLDTQYF
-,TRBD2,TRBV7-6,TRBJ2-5,TGTGCCAGCAGCTTAGGATTAGGCGGGGGGCAAGAGACCCAGTACTTC,CASSLGLGGGQETQYF
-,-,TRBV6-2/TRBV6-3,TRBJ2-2,TGTGCCAGCATCGACAGGTTGGAGGACACCGGGGAGCTGTTTTTT,CASIDRLEDTGELFF
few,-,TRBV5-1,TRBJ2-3,TGCGCCAGCAGCTTGCCGGCCCGGGAGACGCAGTATTTT,CASSLPARETQYF
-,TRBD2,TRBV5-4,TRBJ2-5,TGTGCCAGCAGCTTGCAGCGGGGCTCCCTCGGGGAGACCCAGTACTTC,CASSLQRGSLGETQYF
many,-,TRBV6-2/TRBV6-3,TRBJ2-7,TGTGCCAGCAGAGAAGGTTGGGGGAGCTCCTACGAGCAGTACTTC,CASREGWGSSYEQYF
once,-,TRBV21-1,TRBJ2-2,TGTGCCAGCAGCAACTCGACAGCTACCGGGGAGCTGTTTTTT,CASSNSTATGELFF
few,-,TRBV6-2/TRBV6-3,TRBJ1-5,TGTGCCAGCAGTTACTTAAGGACAGTCAATCAGCCCCAGCATTTT,CASSYLRTVNQPQHF
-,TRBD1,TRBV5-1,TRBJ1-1,TGCGCCAGCAGCTTGTTGCAGGGGGGTGAAGCTTTCTTT,CASSLLQGGEAFF
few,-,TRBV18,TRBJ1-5,TGTGCCAGCTCACCAGGGACGGAATATCAGCCCCAGCATTTT,CASSPGTEYQPQHF
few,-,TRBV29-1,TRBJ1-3,TGCAGCGTCGGTGACTCTGGAAACACCATATATTTT,CSVGDSGNTIYF
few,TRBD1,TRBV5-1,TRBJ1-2,TGCGCCAGCAGCTTGGGGCAGGGGGCTCACTATGGCTACACCTTC,CASSLGQGAHYGYTF
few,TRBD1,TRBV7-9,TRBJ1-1,TGTGCCAGCAGCTTCCCCGGGACAGGGACTTGGAACACTGAAGCTTTCTTT,CASSFPGTGTWNTEAFF
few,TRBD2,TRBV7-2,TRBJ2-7,TGTGCCAGCAGCTGGGCAGCGGGGGGCCTCTACGAGCAGTACTTC,CASSWAAGGLYEQYF
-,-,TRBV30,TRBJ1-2,TGTGCCTGGAGTGTACTCAGGCAGTCTAACTATGGCTACACCTTC,CAWSVLRQSNYGYTF
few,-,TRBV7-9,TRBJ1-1,TGTGCCAGCAGCTTCTGGATGAACACTGAAGCTTTCTTT,CASSFWMNTEAFF
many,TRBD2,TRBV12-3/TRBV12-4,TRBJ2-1,TGTGCCAGCAGAATGAATGCGGGACTAGCGGGGAGGAATGAGCAGTTCTTC,CASRMNAGLAGRNEQFF
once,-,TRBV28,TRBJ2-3,TGTGCCAGCAGTGTCCAAGGGGGGGAAAATACGCAGTATTTT,CASSVQGGENTQYF
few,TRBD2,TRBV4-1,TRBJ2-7,TGCGCCAGCAGCCACGGACTAGCGGGACCCTCCTACGAGCAGTACTTC,CASSHGLAGPSYEQYF
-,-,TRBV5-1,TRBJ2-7,TGCGCCAGCAGCTTCCAGTACGAGCAGTACTTC,CASSFQYEQYF
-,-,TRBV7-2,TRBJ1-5,TGTGCCAGCAGCTTAGTGGGAGGGGAGAGCAATCAGCCCCAGCATTTT,CASSLVGGESNQPQHF
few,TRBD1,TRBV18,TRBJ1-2,TGTGCCAGCTCACTCGAACAGGGGACTTCCTATGGCTACACCTTC,CASSLEQGTSYGYTF
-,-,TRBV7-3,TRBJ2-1,TGTGCCAGCAGCTGGGACACCCACATGAACTACAATGAGCAGTTCTTC,CASSWDTHMNYNEQFF